This entry lists 3 T cell receptor beta chains sequenced from one sample in a study of blood T cell repertoires in COVID-19 (dated by TCRdb to between 2020 and 2021). Preparation of the library involved the immunoSEQ multiplex PCR assay. TCRdb stores this immuneACCESS table with in-frame sequences only. Part of the clones is absent; in the studies checked, under half of the shortfall reflects unresolved V genes, and no reason is known for the rest. The sample table holds about 250,000 clones, of which approximately 84% were seen once. The ten largest clones represent 15% to 17% of the sample. Sequenced input: peripheral blood. The source is an older person with COVID-19, enrolled during active disease.

This sequence joins TRBV6-2 or TRBV6-3 and TRBJ2-2; weak D call: TRBD1 (6 bases). The CDR3 is 16 amino acids. In germline, CDR1 is MNHEY, CDR2 SVGEGT. Trimming stripped 6 bases from V and 0 bases from J, with 14 bases between. The CDR3 nucleotides read TGTGCCAGCAGACCTAGACAGGTTCCGAACACCGGGGAGCTGTTTTTT. Translating it yields CASRPRQVPNTGELFF.

This clone appeared a single time. In DNA, the CDR3 is TGCGCCAGCAGCTTGGCGGCGGCAGACACAGATACGCAGTATTTT. The encoded protein is CASSLAAADTDTQYF. The chain has TRBV5-1 and TRBJ2-3, with D unclear. Per germline, CDR1 SGHRS and CDR2 YFSETQ. Trimming removed 0 bases at V and 2 bases at J, with 10 bases between. The CDR3 runs 15 residues. The variable domain in full, completed from reference TRBV5-1 and TRBJ2-3, reads KAGVTQTPRYLIKTRGQQVTLSCSPISGHRSVSWYQQTPGQGLQFLFEYFSETQRNKGNFPGRFSGRQFSNSRSEMNVSTLELGDSALYLCASSLAAADTDTQYFGPGTRLTVL.

For this clone: A read error may explain this, as a much larger clone is one base away. J is TRBJ2-7 and V is TRBV28, with 9 nucleotides matching TRBD1. This CDR3 is 20 amino acids long. Germline V gene lookup returns CDR1 MDHEN and CDR2 SYDVKM. Trimming cost V 6 bases and J 3 bases; bases outside gene matches: 24. CDR3 nucleotide sequence: TGTGCCAGCAGCGGCCGAGGGAGGGACAGGGACTTCCTTCTGCTCTACGAGCAGTACTTC. This encodes CASSGRGRDRDFLLLYEQYF. The full variable domain, rest sourced from reference TRBV28 and TRBJ2-7, is DVKVTQSSRYLVKRTGEKVFLECVQDMDHENMFWYRQDPGLGLRLIYFSYDVKMKEKGDIPEGYSVSREKKERFSLILESASTNQTSMYLCASSGRGRDRDFLLLYEQYFGPGTRLTVT.